This T cell receptor beta chain originates from a study of CD8+CD57+ T cells in acquired aplastic anemia. This clonotype showed up just a few times. TCR beta VDJ and CDR3 were profiled, and genomic DNA was the template. Using its own MiXCR run on the reads, TCRdb lists one record per CDR3 protein. The sample has around 200,000 distinct CDR3 sequences; approximately 48% are singletons. Those patients picked for sequencing had displayed CD8+CD57+ cell expansion on flow cytometry. This clonotype originated in a human donor with aplastic anemia. The sample taken for sequencing was sorted CD4+, CD8+, or CD8+CD57+ T cells (not recorded which) from PBMCs.

The CDR3 is CASSQGQTEAFF. The CDR3 DNA sequence: TGTGCCAGCAGCCAAGGACAGACTGAAGCTTTCTTT. The chain links TRBV7-3 to TRBJ1-1, with D tentatively TRBD1 (6 bases). Germline V gene lookup returns CDR1 SGHTA and CDR2 FQGTGA. The CDR3 contains 12 residues. Trimming took 5 bases from V and 5 from J, leaving 9 bases between them.